This entry lists 26 T cell receptor beta chains sequenced from one sample in a study of T cell repertoires in cytomegalovirus infection. In TCRdb, the reads were re-called with MiXCR into one record per CDR3 protein. The table lists a few hundred thousand distinct CDR3 sequences, approximately 26% of them singletons. The specimen sequenced was PBMCs. These receptor sequences come from a human donor in good health (CMV status not recorded). Some clones in this sample may be carry-over from other donors' samples.

This chain connects TRBV27 to TRBJ2-7, with 10 bases identical to TRBD2. CDR3 size: 15 residues. Germline V gene data show CDR1 as MNHEY and CDR2 as SMNVEV (reference sequence). Germline trimming cut 2 bases from V and 3 bases from J; bases unmatched to any gene: 4. The CDR3 loop is CASSLRLAGLYEQYF. The DNA for the CDR3 is TGTGCCAGCAGTTTAAGACTAGCGGGCCTCTACGAGCAGTACTTC.

This clonotype was seen at least ten times. The rearrangement joins TRBV29-1 to TRBJ1-2; no firm D call. V lost 0 bases and J 6 bases, leaving 14 bases between the germline ends. The CDR3 is made up of 14 amino acids. Germline V gene lookup returns CDR1 SQVTM and CDR2 ANQGSEA. DNA for the CDR3: TGCAGCGTTGAAGAGGAGGGATTTGCCCATGGCTACACCTTC. This sequence encodes CSVEEEGFAHGYTF.

This clonotype was picked up a small number of times. This chain connects TRBV20-1 to TRBJ2-1; 10 positions match TRBD2. Germline loops: CDR1 DFQATT, CDR2 SNEGSKA (reference sequence). The junction had 6 bases not matched to a gene; V was cut back by 6 bases and J by 4 bases. The CDR3 is 14 amino acids. The CDR3 DNA is TGCAGTGCGAAAAGGACTAGCGGTTACAATGAGCAGTTCTTC. Its translation is CSAKRTSGYNEQFF.

This clonotype was counted at least ten times. This chain joins TRBV7-2 and TRBJ1-2; 8 bases are a match to TRBD1. The CDR3 covers 16 residues. From germline, CDR1 is SGHTA and CDR2 FQGNSA. J lost 1 base, V lost 2 bases, and 6 bases had no gene match. The CDR3: CASSLTRTGINYGYTF. The CDR3 nucleotides read TGTGCCAGCAGCTTAACAAGGACAGGGATTAACTATGGCTACACCTTC.

This clonotype was seen a handful of times. The rearrangement links TRBV19 to TRBJ2-5; D is perhaps TRBD1 or TRBD2 (6 bases each). Trimming removed 1 base from V and 2 bases from J, with 14 bases in between. The length of the CDR3 is 16 residues. Germline values: CDR1 LNHDA, CDR2 SQIVND (reference sequence). The DNA for the CDR3 is TGTGCCAGTAGTATAGTAGGGGGAGGCCCACAAGAGACCCAGTACTTC. As protein: CASSIVGGGPQETQYF.

V usage is TRBV30 and J usage is TRBJ2-6; D uncertain. Germline CDR1 and CDR2: GTSNPN and SVGIG (reference sequence). V gave up 3 bases and J gave up 0 bases, with 6 bases separating them. The CDR3 covers 14 residues. The CDR3 is CAWSLDSGANVLTF. The CDR3 nucleotides read TGTGCCTGGAGCCTAGACTCTGGGGCCAACGTCCTGACTTTC.

This sequence joins TRBV20-1 and TRBJ2-2; D gene unclear. The germline V gene encodes CDR1 DFQATT and CDR2 SNEGSKA (reference sequence). The ends were cut back, 3 bases at V and 7 bases at J, with 6 bases in the middle. This CDR3 has 11 amino acids. The CDR3: CSASSFGELFF. The CDR3 DNA follows: TGCAGTGCTAGTTCGTTCGGGGAGCTGTTTTTT.

The chain combines TRBV28 with TRBJ1-2, with D possibly TRBD1 on 5 matching bases. The CDR3 runs to 13 residues. Germline V CDR1 and CDR2: MDHEN, SYDVKM. The ends were cut back, 1 base at V and 6 bases at J, with 9 bases in the middle. This CDR3 is CASSLFSGHGYTF. CDR3 DNA: TGTGCCAGCAGTTTATTTTCAGGGCATGGCTACACCTTC.

The gene calls are TRBV19 and TRBJ2-5; tentatively, D is TRBD1 or TRBD2 (5 bases each). The CDR3 is 17 residues long. From germline, CDR1 is LNHDA and CDR2 SQIVND (reference sequence). Trimming left V 10 bases short and J 2 bases short, with 26 bases between. CDR3 in amino acids: CATRGVKGRLGQETQYF. CDR3 nucleotides: TGTGCCACTAGAGGGGTTAAGGGCCGACTGGGGCAAGAGACCCAGTACTTC. Looking up the rest from reference TRBV19 and TRBJ2-5 gives the full variable domain: DGGITQSPKYLFRKEGQNVTLSCEQNLNHDAMYWYRQDPGQGLRLIYYSQIVNDFQKGDIAEGYSVSREKKESFPLTVTSAQKNPTAFYLCATRGVKGRLGQETQYFGPGTRLLVL.

The genes are TRBV20-1 and TRBJ2-7; TRBD2 agrees at 12 bases. Unmatched junction bases numbered 15, after V lost 3 bases and J lost 3 bases. Per the germline V gene, CDR1 is DFQATT and CDR2 is SNEGSKA (reference sequence). The CDR3 is 18 residues long. The CDR3 region is CSARLTGKTSGSNYEQYF. For the CDR3, the DNA is TGCAGTGCTAGGCTGACAGGGAAGACTAGCGGGAGTAACTACGAGCAGTACTTC.

This clonotype was seen only a few times. This chain uses TRBV7-4 with TRBJ2-7; 7 bases agree with TRBD1. With V trimmed by 5 bases and J by 4 bases, 17 bases remained unmatched. The CDR3 sequence is 17 residues long. Germline V gene data show CDR1 as SGHVT and CDR2 as SQSDAQ. The DNA for the CDR3 is TGTGCCAGCAGCCCGCTTGTAATGGGGGACAGAATATACGAGCAGTACGTC. It encodes CASSPLVMGDRIYEQYV.

CDR3 sequence: CASSLRLGGTETQYF. For the CDR3, the DNA is TGTGCCAGCAGTTTACGACTAGGGGGGACGGAGACCCAGTACTTC. This chain uses TRBV28 with TRBJ2-5, with D perhaps assigned TRBD1 or TRBD2 (6 bases each). The germline V and J ends were trimmed by 2 bases and 5 bases, with 15 bases remaining between them. CDR3 length equals 15 residues. CDR1 is MDHEN, CDR2 SYDVKM, per germline.

Only a few counts were recorded for this clonotype. CDR3 sequence (DNA): TGTGCCAGCAGTCGCTCCGGGACAGGGGTAGAGACCCAGTACTTC. Protein product: CASSRSGTGVETQYF. This chain joins TRBV12-3 or TRBV12-4 and TRBJ2-5; TRBD1 matches 10 bases. The CDR3 totals 15 residues. The ends lost 5 bases at V and 4 bases at J; junction bases unmatched: 7.

This chain joins TRBV20-1 and TRBJ2-1, with D possibly being TRBD2 (5 bases). Trimming took off 1 base at V and 9 bases at J, with 10 bases between the two ends. This CDR3 has 12 residues. CDR1 and CDR2 from the germline V gene are DFQATT and SNEGSKA (reference sequence). The CDR3 DNA reads TGCAGTGCTAGAGCCGGGGATGTTGAGCAGTTCTTC. It yields the protein CSARAGDVEQFF.

The chain employs TRBV12-3 or TRBV12-4 and TRBJ1-5; TRBD1 might be the D (6 bases). The CDR3 extends over 12 amino acids. V gave up 7 bases and J gave up 7 bases, with 11 bases separating them. The CDR3 loop reads CASTTGPQPQHF. CDR3 DNA: TGTGCCAGCACCACAGGGCCCCAGCCCCAGCATTTT.

The genes are TRBV4-1 and TRBJ2-1; a possible D gene is TRBD1 (6 bases). The ends were cut back, 2 bases at V and 7 bases at J, with 12 bases in the middle. The CDR3 contains 14 residues. The germline V gene encodes CDR1 MGHRA and CDR2 YSYEKL. The CDR3 coding sequence is TGCGCCAGCAGCCAACTTTCTGACAGGAATGAGCAGTTCTTC. Translated, it gives CASSQLSDRNEQFF.

This clonotype was detected a few times. The chain combines TRBV5-6 with TRBJ1-2; D is possibly TRBD1 (5 bases). Germline CDR1 is SGHDT and CDR2 is YYEEEE. The V gene lost 4 bases and the J gene lost 3 bases, with 10 bases spanning the gap. This CDR3 has 13 amino acids. This chain's CDR3 is CASSPSGHYGYTF. The DNA for the CDR3 is TGTGCCAGCAGCCCCTCAGGGCACTATGGCTACACCTTC.

This clonotype was found many times. The chain links TRBV6-2 or TRBV6-3 to TRBJ2-3; 9 nucleotides match TRBD1. V lost 4 bases, J lost 0 bases, and 14 bases stayed unmatched. Germline CDR1 and CDR2: MNHEY and SVGEGT. The CDR3 loop spans 19 amino acids. The CDR3 nucleotides read TGTGCCAGCAGTTTTTCACCCGGGACAGGGACGGTCAGCACAGATACGCAGTATTTT. Translation gives CASSFSPGTGTVSTDTQYF.

The chain recombines TRBV11-3 with TRBJ2-5; TRBD2 agrees at 9 bases. Germline loops: CDR1 SGHNT, CDR2 YENEEA. The CDR3 consists of 16 residues. The trim removed 0 bases at V and 5 bases at J, leaving 7 bases unmatched. CDR3 protein: CASSLDRGLAGETQYF. The CDR3 nucleotides read TGTGCCAGCAGCTTAGATCGGGGACTAGCTGGCGAGACCCAGTACTTC.

This clonotype was observed a few times. The genes are TRBV6-2 or TRBV6-3 and TRBJ2-1, with D perhaps TRBD1 (5 bases). CDR1 MNHEY and CDR2 SVGEGT come from the germline V gene. V was shortened by 0 bases and J by 13 bases, with 19 bases between the two germline ends. CDR3 length: 15 residues. CDR3 sequence: CASSYSSERGYPQFF. CDR3 bases: TGTGCCAGCAGTTACTCGTCGGAAAGGGGATACCCCCAGTTCTTC.

V is TRBV11-3 and J is TRBJ1-1; no definite D call. Germline lookup yields CDR1 SGHNT and CDR2 YENEEA. V lost 0 bases and J 11 bases, leaving 13 bases between the germline ends. The CDR3 totals 13 residues. CDR3 sequence (DNA): TGTGCCAGCAGCTTAGACGGCAGGAATTTGGCTTTCTTT. This translates into CASSLDGRNLAFF.

This clonotype was detected only a few times. This rearrangement joins TRBV7-2 to TRBJ2-1; D not resolved. The germline V gene encodes CDR1 SGHTA and CDR2 FQGNSA. CDR3 length equals 15 residues. The V gene lost 1 base and the J gene lost 2 bases, with 9 bases spanning the gap. DNA for the CDR3: TGTGCCAGCAGCTTAGGTGCACTCACCTACAATGAGCAGTTCTTC. Protein product: CASSLGALTYNEQFF. The full variable domain, with the rest looked up from reference TRBV7-2 and TRBJ2-1, is GAGVSQSPSNKVTEKGKDVELRCDPISGHTALYWYRQSLGQGLEFLIYFQGNSAPDKSGLPSDRFSAERTGGSVSTLTIQRTQQEDSAVYLCASSLGALTYNEQFFGPGTRLTVL.

This clonotype has a count of ten or more. The chain combines TRBV7-2 with TRBJ2-7; TRBD2 might be the D (6 bases). The germline V gene encodes CDR1 SGHTA and CDR2 FQGNSA. The CDR3 spans 13 residues. V was pared by 2 bases and J by 9 bases, with 14 bases between. The CDR3, as DNA: TGTGCCAGCAGCTTAAGGGCCTCGGAGGGGCAGTACTTC. It encodes CASSLRASEGQYF.

This clonotype has a handful of counts. The chain combines TRBV28 with TRBJ2-5; D uncertain. Germline V gene sequence: CDR1 MDHEN, CDR2 SYDVKM. Trimming stripped 8 bases from V and 0 bases from J, with 1 base between. There are 10 residues in the CDR3. CDR3 region: CASYQETQYF. DNA for the CDR3: TGTGCCAGCTACCAAGAGACCCAGTACTTC.

This clonotype was seen ten or more times. The CDR3 reads CASSLDGFQRSYEQYF. The CDR3 nucleotides read TGTGCCAGCAGCTTAGATGGATTTCAGAGGTCCTACGAGCAGTACTTC. The chain couples TRBV7-2 to TRBJ2-7; unclear D gene. CDR1 and CDR2 from the germline V gene are SGHTA and FQGNSA. V dropped 1 base and J dropped 1 base, with 14 bases sitting between them. The CDR3 is made up of 16 amino acids.

This clonotype showed up many times. J is TRBJ1-2 and V is TRBV7-2, with D tentatively TRBD1 (6 bases). Germline V gene lookup returns CDR1 SGHTA and CDR2 FQGNSA. This CDR3 spans 13 amino acids. The ends were cut back, 10 bases at V and 7 bases at J, with 19 bases in the middle. The CDR3 bases are TGTGCCACCGCCCTCGCCGGGACAAGTGGCTACACCTTC. It encodes CATALAGTSGYTF.